This T cell receptor beta chain comes out of a study of blood T cell repertoires in COVID-19. Study-level background: Samples came from the United States, Italy and Spain, spanning acute and convalescent COVID-19. The cDNA or gDNA used as material had been derived from T cells, B-cell-depleted T cells, or PBMCs.

Original data processing: Amplifying reference gene primers gave estimates of nucleated cell counts. Sequencing was performed with immunoSEQ multiplex PCR; in TCRdb, only in-frame clones are kept and a portion is missing. Clone size and V and J calls were adopted from that table, with D and trimming inferred from the DNA. The table shows just over 650,000 clones, with around 89% occurring only once. The V end was cut by 3 bases, the J end by 4 bases, with 19 bases between. Germline loops: CDR1 MNHEY, CDR2 SMNVEV (reference sequence). The CDR3 covers 16 residues. The chain couples TRBV27 to TRBJ2-7, with a tentative D call TRBD1 (7 bases). This clonotype was obtained from a woman between 18 and 29 years old with acute or convalescent COVID-19. What was sequenced was peripheral blood. The CDR3 sequence is CASSFSGGGQFYEQYF. CDR3 coding DNA: TGTGCCAGCAGTTTCTCTGGAGGGGGACAGTTTTACGAGCAGTACTTC.